The T cell receptor (beta chain) described here comes from a study of blood T cell repertoires in COVID-19. Study overall: The analysed material was cDNA or gDNA that came from T cells, B-cell-depleted T cells, or PBMCs.

The CDR3 length is 13 residues. The V and J ends lost 1 base and 6 bases, in that order; junction bases with no gene match: 2. As handled by the study authors: Quantification of nucleated cells was approximated via reference gene primer amplification. Clones were sequenced by immunoSEQ multiplex PCR, and TCRdb holds only the in-frame ones, with some missing. Clone size and V and J calls were adopted from that table, with D and trimming inferred from the DNA. This table holds some 150,000 clones, about 88% found once. The V call is TRBV12-3 or TRBV12-4, the J call TRBJ1-2; 7 bases match TRBD1. The receptor was derived from a man aged 45-65 years with active or convalescent COVID-19. Sequencing input: peripheral blood. Here the CDR3 DNA reads TGTGCCAGCAGTTTAGAGGGGGCCCATGGCTACACCTTC. This gives the protein CASSLEGAHGYTF.